This T cell receptor (beta chain) was observed in a study of T cell responses to AZD1222 COVID-19 vaccine. Study details: Investigators merged groups given second doses at roughly 4 or roughly 12 weeks. Study-wide findings and caveats: Spike-specific TCR breadth and depth were elevated following two AZD1222 doses. As reported, nearly half of all spike-specific TCRs target variant regions that are unmutated. At study baseline, merely five or six AZD1222 recipients were seropositive.

Data came from immunoSEQ multiplex PCR; TCRdb stores just in-frame clones and leaves some out. There are around 77,000 clones in the sample; about nine tenths occur only once, and more than 20% lies in the top ten. Details on this clone: Its cognate antigen is unknown.

This material consisted of peripheral blood, taken on day 0 of AZD1222 vaccination. The sequence came from an adult in good health.

The CDR3 DNA is TGTGCCAGCTCCTACGGTGGGAACACTGAAGCTTTCTTT. Residues: CASSYGGNTEAFF. V and J are TRBV6-5 and TRBJ1-1; D is uncertain. Trimming left V 8 bases short and J 1 base short, with 11 bases between. Per the germline V gene, CDR1 is MNHEY and CDR2 is SVGAGI. This CDR3 has 13 amino acids.